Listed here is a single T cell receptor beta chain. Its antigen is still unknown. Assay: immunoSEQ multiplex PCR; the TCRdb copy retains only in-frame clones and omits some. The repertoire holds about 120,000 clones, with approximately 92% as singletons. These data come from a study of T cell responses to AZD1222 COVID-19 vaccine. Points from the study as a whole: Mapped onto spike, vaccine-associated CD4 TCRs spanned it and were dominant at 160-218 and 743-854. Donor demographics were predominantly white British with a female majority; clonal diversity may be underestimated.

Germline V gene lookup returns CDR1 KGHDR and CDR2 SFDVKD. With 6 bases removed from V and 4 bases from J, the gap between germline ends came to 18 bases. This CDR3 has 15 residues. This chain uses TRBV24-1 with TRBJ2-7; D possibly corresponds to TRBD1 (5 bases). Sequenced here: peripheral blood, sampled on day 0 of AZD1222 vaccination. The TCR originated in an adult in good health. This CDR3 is CATSWCRGMGYEQYF. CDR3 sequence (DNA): TGTGCCACCAGTTGGTGTAGGGGAATGGGGTACGAGCAGTACTTC.